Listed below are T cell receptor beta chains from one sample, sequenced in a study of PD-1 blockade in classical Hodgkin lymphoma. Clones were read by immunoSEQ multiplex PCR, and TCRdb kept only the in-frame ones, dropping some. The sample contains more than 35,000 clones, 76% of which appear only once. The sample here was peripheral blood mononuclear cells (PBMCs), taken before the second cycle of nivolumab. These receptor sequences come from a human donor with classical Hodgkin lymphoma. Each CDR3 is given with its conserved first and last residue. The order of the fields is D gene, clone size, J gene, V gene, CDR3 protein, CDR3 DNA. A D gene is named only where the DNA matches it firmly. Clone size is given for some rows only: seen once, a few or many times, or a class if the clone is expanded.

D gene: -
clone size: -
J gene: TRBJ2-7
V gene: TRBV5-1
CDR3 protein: CASSLGQGGYEQYF
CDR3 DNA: TGCGCCAGCAGCTTGGGACAGGGAGGCTACGAGCAGTACTTC

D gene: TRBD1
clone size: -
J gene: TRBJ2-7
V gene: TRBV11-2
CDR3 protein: CASSLDRESYEQYF
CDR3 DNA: TGTGCCAGCAGCCTGGACAGGGAGTCCTACGAGCAGTACTTC

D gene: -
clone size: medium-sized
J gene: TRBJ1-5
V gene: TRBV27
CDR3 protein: CASSLGGGSNQPQHF
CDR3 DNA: TGTGCCAGCAGTTTAGGAGGGGGTAGCAATCAGCCCCAGCATTTT

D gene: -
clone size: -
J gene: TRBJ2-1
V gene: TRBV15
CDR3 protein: CATSSGAASVNEQFF
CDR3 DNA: TGTGCCACCTCTTCAGGGGCGGCCAGTGTAAATGAGCAGTTCTTC

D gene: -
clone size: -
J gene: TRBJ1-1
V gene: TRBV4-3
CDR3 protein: CASSQDSGVETEAFF
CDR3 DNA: TGCGCCAGCAGCCAAGATTCCGGGGTAGAGACTGAAGCTTTCTTT

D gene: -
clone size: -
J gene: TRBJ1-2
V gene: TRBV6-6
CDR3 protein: CASSSNRDGYGYTF
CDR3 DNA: TGTGCCAGCAGCTCCAACCGGGACGGCTATGGCTACACCTTC

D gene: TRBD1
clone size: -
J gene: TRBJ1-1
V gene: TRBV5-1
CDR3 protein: CASSLGTGESEAFF
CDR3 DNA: TGCGCCAGCAGCTTGGGGACAGGGGAGTCTGAAGCTTTCTTT

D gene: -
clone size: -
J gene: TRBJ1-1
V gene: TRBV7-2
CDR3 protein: CASSSRGFAEAFF
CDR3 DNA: TGTGCCAGCAGCTCCAGGGGATTCGCTGAAGCTTTCTTT

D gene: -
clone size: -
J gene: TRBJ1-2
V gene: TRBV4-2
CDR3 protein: CASSQDQARDYGYTF
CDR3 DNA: TGTGCCAGCAGCCAAGATCAAGCCAGGGATTATGGCTACACCTTC

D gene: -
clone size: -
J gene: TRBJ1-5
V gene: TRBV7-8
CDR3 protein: CASSIQNRANQPQHF
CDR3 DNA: TGTGCCAGCAGCATCCAGAACAGGGCCAATCAGCCCCAGCATTTT

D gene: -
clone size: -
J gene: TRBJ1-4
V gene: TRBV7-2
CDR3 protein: CASSLVTDEKLFF
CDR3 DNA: TGTGCCAGCAGCTTAGTTACAGATGAAAAACTGTTTTTT

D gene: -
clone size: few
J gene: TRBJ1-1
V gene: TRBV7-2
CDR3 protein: CASSLEGGLNTEAFF
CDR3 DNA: TGTGCCAGCAGCTTAGAGGGGGGGTTGAACACTGAAGCTTTCTTT

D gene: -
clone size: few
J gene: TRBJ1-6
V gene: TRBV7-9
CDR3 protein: CASSLGTRADSPLHF
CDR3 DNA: TGTGCCAGCAGCTTAGGGACACGAGCGGATTCACCCCTCCACTTT

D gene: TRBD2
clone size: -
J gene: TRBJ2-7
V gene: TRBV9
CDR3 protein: CASSVGDYYEQYF
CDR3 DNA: TGTGCCAGCAGCGTAGGGGACTACTACGAGCAGTACTTC

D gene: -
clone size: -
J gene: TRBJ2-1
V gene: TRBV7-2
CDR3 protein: CASSLDGRGTYNEQFF
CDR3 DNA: TGTGCCAGCAGCTTAGATGGCAGGGGAACTTACAATGAGCAGTTCTTC

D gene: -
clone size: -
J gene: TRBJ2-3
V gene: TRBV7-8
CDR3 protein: CASSLGPLDPHGTDTQYF
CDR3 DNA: TGTGCCAGCAGCTTAGGCCCCCTTGACCCGCACGGCACAGATACGCAGTATTTT

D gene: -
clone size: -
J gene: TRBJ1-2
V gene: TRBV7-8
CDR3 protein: CASSLVVGGSAINYGYTF
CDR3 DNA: TGTGCCAGCAGCTTAGTAGTAGGGGGGTCTGCCATCAACTATGGCTACACCTTC

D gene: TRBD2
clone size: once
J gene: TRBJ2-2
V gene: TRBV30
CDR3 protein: CAWTSGTSGTNTGELFF
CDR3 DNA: TGTGCCTGGACGTCCGGGACTAGCGGGACCAACACCGGGGAGCTGTTTTTT

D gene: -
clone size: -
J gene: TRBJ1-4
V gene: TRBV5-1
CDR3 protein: CASKRDNNEKLFF
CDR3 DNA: TGCGCCAGCAAAAGGGATAATAATGAAAAACTGTTTTTT

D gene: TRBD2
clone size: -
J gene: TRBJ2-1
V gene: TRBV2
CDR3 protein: CASSVAGGSYNEQFF
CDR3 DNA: TGTGCCAGCAGCGTAGCGGGGGGCTCCTACAATGAGCAGTTCTTC

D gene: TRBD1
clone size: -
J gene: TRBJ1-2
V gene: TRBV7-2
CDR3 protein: CASSLDRGQGYTF
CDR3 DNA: TGTGCCAGCAGCTTAGACAGGGGGCAGGGCTACACCTTC

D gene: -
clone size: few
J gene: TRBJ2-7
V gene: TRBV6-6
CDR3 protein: CASSPIHGQTPYEQYF
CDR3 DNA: TGTGCCAGCAGCCCTATACATGGACAGACCCCCTACGAGCAGTACTTC

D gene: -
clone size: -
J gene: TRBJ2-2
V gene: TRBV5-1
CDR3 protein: CASSLRGSTNTGELFF
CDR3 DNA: TGCGCCAGCAGCTTGCGGGGAAGTACGAACACCGGGGAGCTGTTTTTT

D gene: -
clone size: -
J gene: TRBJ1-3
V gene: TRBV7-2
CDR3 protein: CASSLGGNTIYF
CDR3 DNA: TGTGCCAGCAGCTTGGGGGGAAACACCATATATTTT

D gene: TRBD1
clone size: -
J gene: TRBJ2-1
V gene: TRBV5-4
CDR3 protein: CASSLDRGGYNEQFF
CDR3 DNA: TGTGCCAGCAGCTTGGACAGGGGTGGATACAATGAGCAGTTCTTC

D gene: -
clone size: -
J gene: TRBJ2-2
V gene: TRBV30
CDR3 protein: CAWSRLVPGELFF
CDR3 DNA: TGTGCCTGGAGTAGGCTGGTGCCCGGGGAGCTGTTTTTT

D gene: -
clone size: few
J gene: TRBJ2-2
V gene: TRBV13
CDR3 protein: CASSLLLDTGELFF
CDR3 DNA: TGTGCCAGCAGCTTGCTCCTCGACACCGGGGAGCTGTTTTTT

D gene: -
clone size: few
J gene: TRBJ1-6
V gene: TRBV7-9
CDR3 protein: CASSLQQGENSPLHF
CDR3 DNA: TGTGCCAGCAGCTTACAGCAGGGCGAGAATTCACCCCTCCACTTT

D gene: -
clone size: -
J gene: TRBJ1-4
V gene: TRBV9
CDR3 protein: CASSVDYSPNEKLFF
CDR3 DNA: TGTGCCAGCAGCGTAGACTACAGCCCCAATGAAAAACTGTTTTTT

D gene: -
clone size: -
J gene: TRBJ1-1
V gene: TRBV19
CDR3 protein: CASSPPGYWAEAFF
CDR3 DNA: TGTGCCAGTAGCCCCCCAGGGTATTGGGCTGAAGCTTTCTTT

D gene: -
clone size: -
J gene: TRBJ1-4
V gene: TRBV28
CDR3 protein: CASSLPGREKLFF
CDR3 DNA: TGTGCCAGCAGTTTACCAGGGCGGGAAAAACTGTTTTTT

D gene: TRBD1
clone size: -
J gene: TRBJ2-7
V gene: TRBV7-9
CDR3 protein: CASSLGDRGRDEQYF
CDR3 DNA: TGTGCCAGCAGCTTGGGGGACAGGGGGCGAGACGAGCAGTACTTC

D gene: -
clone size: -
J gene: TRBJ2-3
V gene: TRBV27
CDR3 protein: CASTDGLTDTQYF
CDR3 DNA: TGTGCCAGCACCGATGGACTGACAGATACGCAGTATTTT

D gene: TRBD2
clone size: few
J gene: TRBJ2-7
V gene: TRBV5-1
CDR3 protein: CASGLAGGYEQYF
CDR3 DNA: TGCGCCAGCGGTTTAGCGGGGGGTTACGAGCAGTACTTC

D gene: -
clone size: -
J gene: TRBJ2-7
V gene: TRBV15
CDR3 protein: CATSRDGPYEQYF
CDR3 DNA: TGTGCCACCAGCAGAGACGGGCCCTACGAGCAGTACTTC

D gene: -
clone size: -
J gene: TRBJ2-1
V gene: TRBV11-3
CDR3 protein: CASSLHYNEQFF
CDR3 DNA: TGTGCCAGCAGCTTACACTACAATGAGCAGTTCTTC

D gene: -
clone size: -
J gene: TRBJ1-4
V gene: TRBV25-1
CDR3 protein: CASSELGPLATTNEKLFF
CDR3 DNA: TGTGCCAGCAGTGAATTAGGACCCCTCGCCACAACTAATGAAAAACTGTTTTTT

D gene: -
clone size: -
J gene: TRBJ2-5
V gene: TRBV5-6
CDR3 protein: CASSVREVETQYF
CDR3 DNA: TGTGCCAGCAGCGTCAGGGAGGTTGAGACCCAGTACTTC

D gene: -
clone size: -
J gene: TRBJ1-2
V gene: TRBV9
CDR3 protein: CASSRKWEPGYTF
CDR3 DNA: TGTGCCAGCAGCCGTAAGTGGGAGCCCGGCTACACCTTC

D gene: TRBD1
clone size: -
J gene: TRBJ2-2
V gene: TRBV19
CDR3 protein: CATRGQGAGELFF
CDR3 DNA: TGTGCCACTCGCGGACAGGGGGCCGGGGAGCTGTTTTTT

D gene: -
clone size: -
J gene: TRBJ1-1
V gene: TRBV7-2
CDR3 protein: CASSLKVGPNTEAFF
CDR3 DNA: TGTGCCAGCAGCTTAAAAGTAGGACCTAACACTGAAGCTTTCTTT

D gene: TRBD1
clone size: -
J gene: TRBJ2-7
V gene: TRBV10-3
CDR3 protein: CAISDNDREYEQYF
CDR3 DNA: TGTGCCATCAGTGACAATGACAGGGAGTACGAGCAGTACTTC

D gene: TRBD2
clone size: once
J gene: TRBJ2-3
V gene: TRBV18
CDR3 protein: CASSPTSGGSGTDTQYF
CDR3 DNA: TGTGCCAGCTCACCGACTAGCGGGGGATCCGGCACAGATACGCAGTATTTT

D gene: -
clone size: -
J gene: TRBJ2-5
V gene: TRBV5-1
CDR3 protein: CASSLNWRGFGETQYF
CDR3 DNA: TGCGCCAGCAGCTTAAACTGGAGGGGCTTTGGAGAGACCCAGTACTTC

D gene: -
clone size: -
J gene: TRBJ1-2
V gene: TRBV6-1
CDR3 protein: CASSPVNYGYTF
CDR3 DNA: TGTGCCAGCAGTCCGGTCAACTATGGCTACACCTTC